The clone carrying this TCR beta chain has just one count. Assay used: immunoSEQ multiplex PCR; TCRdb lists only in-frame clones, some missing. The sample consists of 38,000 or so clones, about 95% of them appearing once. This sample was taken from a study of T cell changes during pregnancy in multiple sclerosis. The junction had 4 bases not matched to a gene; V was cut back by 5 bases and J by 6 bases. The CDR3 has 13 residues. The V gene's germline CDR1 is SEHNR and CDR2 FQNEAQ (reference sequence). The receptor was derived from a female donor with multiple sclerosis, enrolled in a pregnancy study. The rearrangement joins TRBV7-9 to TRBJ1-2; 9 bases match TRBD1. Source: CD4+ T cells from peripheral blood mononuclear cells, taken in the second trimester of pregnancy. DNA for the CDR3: TGTGCCAGCAGCCCCTGGACAGGGGATGGCTACACCTTC. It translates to CASSPWTGDGYTF. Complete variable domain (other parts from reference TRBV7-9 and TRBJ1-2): DTGVSQNPRHKITKRGQNVTFRCDPISEHNRLYWYRQTLGQGPEFLTYFQNEAQLEKSRLLSDRFSAERPKGSFSTLEIQRTEQGDSAMYLCASSPWTGDGYTFGSGTRLTVV.